Below, 13 T cell receptor beta chains from the same sample are listed, as sequenced in a study of blood T cell repertoires in COVID-19. Sequencing used immunoSEQ multiplex PCR; TCRdb keeps in-frame clones, though not all of them. In the table there are roughly 250,000 clones, around 81% of which are singletons. The sample comprised peripheral blood. These receptors were collected from a man aged 45-60 years with active or convalescent COVID-19.

The V and J genes are TRBV7-9 and TRBJ2-1, with 9 bases lining up with TRBD1. This CDR3 has 16 residues. Germline CDR1 is SEHNR and CDR2 is FQNEAQ (reference sequence). V dropped 5 bases and J dropped 8; count of bases not matched to a gene: 13. This CDR3 reads CASSPAGTGKGDEQFF. The CDR3 DNA reads as TGTGCCAGCAGCCCGGCCGGGACAGGGAAAGGCGATGAGCAGTTCTTC.

The V and J genes are TRBV7-6 and TRBJ1-6; D is possibly TRBD1 (6 bases). CDR3 length equals 15 residues. Germline-derived CDR1 and CDR2 are SGHVS and FNYEAQ. With 1 base removed from V and 10 bases from J, the gap between germline ends came to 14 bases. The CDR3 protein is CASSLDVRGSSPLHF. The CDR3 nucleotides read TGTGCCAGCAGCTTAGACGTCAGGGGTTCCTCACCCCTCCACTTT.

The chain combines TRBV6-1 with TRBJ1-5, with D unresolved. The V gene lost 2 bases and the J gene lost 3 bases, with 5 bases spanning the gap. Looked up from germline, CDR1 is MNHNS and CDR2 is SASEGT. The length of the CDR3 is 13 residues. In nucleotides, the CDR3 is TGTGCCAGCAGTGAATTTTACAATCAGCCCCAGCATTTT. Translated: CASSEFYNQPQHF.

The chain joins TRBV4-1 to TRBJ2-4; 13 nucleotides align to TRBD2. This CDR3 comprises 18 residues. J lost 0 bases, V lost 1 base, and 3 bases had no gene match. Germline CDR1 and CDR2: MGHRA and YSYEKL. This CDR3 is CASSQGLAGGLAKNIQYF. The CDR3 DNA sequence: TGCGCCAGCAGCCAAGGACTAGCGGGGGGTCTAGCCAAAAACATTCAGTACTTC.

V usage is TRBV5-4 and J usage is TRBJ1-1; D is perhaps TRBD1 (6 bases). The CDR3 is 15 amino acids. Germline V CDR1 and CDR2: SGHNT, YYREEE (reference sequence). Trimming shortened V by 3 bases and J by 1 base, and 13 bases separated the two germline ends. This chain's CDR3 is CASSSGGRGNTEAFF. Here the CDR3 DNA reads TGTGCCAGCAGCTCGGGGGGCAGGGGGAACACTGAAGCTTTCTTT. Together with reference TRBV5-4 and TRBJ1-1, the CDR3 gives the full variable domain: ETGVTQSPTHLIKTRGQQVTLRCSSQSGHNTVSWYQQALGQGPQFIFQYYREEENGRGNFPPRFSGLQFPNYSSELNVNALELDDSALYLCASSSGGRGNTEAFFGQGTRLTVV.

This chain uses TRBV30 with TRBJ1-6, with 8 bases identical to TRBD1. Trimming at V came to 5 bases and at J to 9 bases, leaving 6 bases not matched to a gene. Per germline, CDR1 GTSNPN and CDR2 SVGIG (reference sequence). The CDR3 has 13 amino acids. Written as DNA, the CDR3 is TGTGCCTGGGCTGAGGGGACAGGTTCACCCCTCCACTTT. Protein product: CAWAEGTGSPLHF.

The chain joins TRBV12-5 to TRBJ1-5, with D perhaps TRBD1 (5 bases). V was shortened by 6 bases and J by 4 bases, with 10 bases between the two germline ends. The CDR3 has 13 residues. Germline V CDR1 and CDR2: LGHNT, FRNRAP. Here the CDR3 DNA reads TGTGCTAGTGGGCTACAGGAAAATCAGCCCCAGCATTTT. As protein: CASGLQENQPQHF.

The rearrangement uses TRBV7-2 and TRBJ2-5; D may be TRBD2 (6 bases). Germline CDR1 reads SGHTA; CDR2 reads FQGNSA. CDR3 length: 17 residues. Trimming stripped 4 bases from V and 7 bases from J, with 25 bases between. CDR3 loop: CASSSKRDSVTTRTQYF. The CDR3, as DNA: TGTGCCAGCAGCTCGAAACGGGACTCCGTGACCACGCGGACCCAGTACTTC.

The chain carries TRBV6-4 and TRBJ1-2; 7 bases map to TRBD1. The CDR3 consists of 16 residues. The V segment lost 0 bases and the J segment 3 bases; nucleotides outside the gene matches: 7. Germline V gene data show CDR1 as MRHNA and CDR2 as SNTAGT. The CDR3 nucleotides are TGTGCCAGCAGTGACTCGGCGACAGGGAATGACTATGGCTACACCTTC. Translated, it gives CASSDSATGNDYGYTF.

The V gene is TRBV7-2, the J gene TRBJ2-1; 7 positions match TRBD1. Trimming took 5 bases from V and 10 from J; bases not matched to a gene: 17. This CDR3 is 16 amino acids long. Germline CDR1 and CDR2: SGHTA and FQGNSA. The CDR3 protein is CASSLRGTDLNPEQFF. The CDR3 coding sequence is TGTGCCAGCAGCCTTAGGGGGACAGACCTTAACCCGGAGCAGTTCTTC.

Comment on this clone: Mismatch with germline at one junction end may stem from a read error. The V call is TRBV15, the J call TRBJ1-4; D may be TRBD1 (6 bases). CDR1 is LNHNV and CDR2 is YYDKDF in the germline V gene (reference sequence). CDR3 length: 16 residues. The chain's CDR3 is CATSSVPRDTKEKLFF. For the CDR3, the DNA is TGTGCCACCAGCAGTGTTCCCCGGGACACTAAAGAAAAACTGTTTTTT.

The chain combines TRBV28 with TRBJ2-3; TRBD2 agrees at 8 bases. Germline V gene sequence: CDR1 MDHEN, CDR2 SYDVKM. The CDR3 spans 15 residues. The V and J ends lost 1 base and 4 bases, in that order; junction bases with no gene match: 4. The CDR3 DNA is TGTGCCAGCAGTTTATACGGCGGGGGGTCAGATACGCAGTATTTT. Protein product: CASSLYGGGSDTQYF.

The rearrangement links TRBV7-9 to TRBJ1-4; TRBD1 matches at 7 bases. V was pared by 4 bases and J by 8 bases, with 10 bases of the junction left unmatched. Germline V gene sequence: CDR1 SEHNR, CDR2 FQNEAQ (reference sequence). CDR3 length: 15 residues. CDR3 in amino acids: CASSSRTGGVEKLFF. As DNA, the CDR3 is TGTGCCAGCAGCTCCCGGACAGGAGGAGTAGAAAAACTGTTTTTT.